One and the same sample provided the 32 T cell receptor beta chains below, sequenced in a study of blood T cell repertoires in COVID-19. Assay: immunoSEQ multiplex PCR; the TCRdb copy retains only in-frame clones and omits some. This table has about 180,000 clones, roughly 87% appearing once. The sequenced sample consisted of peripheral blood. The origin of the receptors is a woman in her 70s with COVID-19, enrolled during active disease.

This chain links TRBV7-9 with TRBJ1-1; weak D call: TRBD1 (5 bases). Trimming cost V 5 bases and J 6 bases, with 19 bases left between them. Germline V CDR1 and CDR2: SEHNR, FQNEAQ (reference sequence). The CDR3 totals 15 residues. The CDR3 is CASSPRGGEGSEAFF. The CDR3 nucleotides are TGTGCCAGCAGCCCCCGGGGGGGAGAGGGATCTGAAGCTTTCTTT.

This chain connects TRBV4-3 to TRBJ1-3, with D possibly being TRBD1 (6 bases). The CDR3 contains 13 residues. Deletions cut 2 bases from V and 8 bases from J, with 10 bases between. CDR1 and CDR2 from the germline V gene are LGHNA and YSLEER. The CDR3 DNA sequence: TGCGCCAGCAGCCAAATGGGGGCTGACACCATATATTTT. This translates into CASSQMGADTIYF.

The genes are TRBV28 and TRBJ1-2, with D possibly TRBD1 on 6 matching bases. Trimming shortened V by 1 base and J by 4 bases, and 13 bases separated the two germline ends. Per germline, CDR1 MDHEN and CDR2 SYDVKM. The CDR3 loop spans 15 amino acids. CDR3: CASSLLGGRGYGYTF. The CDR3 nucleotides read TGTGCCAGCAGTTTATTAGGGGGACGCGGCTATGGCTACACCTTC.

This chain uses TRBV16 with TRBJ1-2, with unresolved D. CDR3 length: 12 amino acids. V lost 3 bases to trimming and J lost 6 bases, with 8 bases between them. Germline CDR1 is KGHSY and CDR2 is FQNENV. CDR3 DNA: TGTGCCAGCAGCCATCGGTACGATGGCTACACCTTC. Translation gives CASSHRYDGYTF.

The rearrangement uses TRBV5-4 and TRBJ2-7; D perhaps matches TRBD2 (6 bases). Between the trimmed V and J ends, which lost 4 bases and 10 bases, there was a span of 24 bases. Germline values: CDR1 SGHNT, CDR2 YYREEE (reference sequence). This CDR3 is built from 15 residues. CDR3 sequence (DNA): TGTGCCAGCAGCCCAGATACTGGGGTGAGAACTAGCCAGTACTTC. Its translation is CASSPDTGVRTSQYF.

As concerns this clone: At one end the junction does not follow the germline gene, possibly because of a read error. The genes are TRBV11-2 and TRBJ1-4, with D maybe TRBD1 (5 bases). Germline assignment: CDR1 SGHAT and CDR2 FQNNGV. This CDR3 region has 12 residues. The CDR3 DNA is TGTGCCAGCAGCTTAGGGGAGGGACGGCCCTCTTTT. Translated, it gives CASSLGEGRPSF.

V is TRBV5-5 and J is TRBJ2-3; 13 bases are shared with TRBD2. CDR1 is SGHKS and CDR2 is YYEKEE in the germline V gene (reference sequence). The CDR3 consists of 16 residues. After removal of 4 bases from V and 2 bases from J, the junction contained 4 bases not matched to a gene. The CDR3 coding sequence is TGTGCCAGCAGCCTGGGGACTAGCGGGAACACAGATACGCAGTATTTT. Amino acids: CASSLGTSGNTDTQYF.

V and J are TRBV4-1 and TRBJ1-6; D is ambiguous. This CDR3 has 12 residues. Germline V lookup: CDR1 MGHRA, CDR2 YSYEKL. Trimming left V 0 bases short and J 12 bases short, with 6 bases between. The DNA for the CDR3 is TGCGCCAGCAGCCAAGATAATAGACCCCTCCACTTT. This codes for CASSQDNRPLHF.

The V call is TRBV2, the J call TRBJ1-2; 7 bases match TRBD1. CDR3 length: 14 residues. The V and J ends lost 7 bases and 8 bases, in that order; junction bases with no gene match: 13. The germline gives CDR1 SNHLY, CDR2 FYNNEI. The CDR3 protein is CASNTNRGTRGYTF. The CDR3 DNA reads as TGTGCCAGCAATACCAACAGGGGAACGAGGGGCTACACCTTC.

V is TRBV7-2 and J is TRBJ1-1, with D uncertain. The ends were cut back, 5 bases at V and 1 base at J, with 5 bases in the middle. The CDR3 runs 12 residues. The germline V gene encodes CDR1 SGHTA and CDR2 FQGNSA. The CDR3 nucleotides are TGTGCCAGCAGCCAACAGAACACTGAAGCTTTCTTT. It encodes CASSQQNTEAFF.

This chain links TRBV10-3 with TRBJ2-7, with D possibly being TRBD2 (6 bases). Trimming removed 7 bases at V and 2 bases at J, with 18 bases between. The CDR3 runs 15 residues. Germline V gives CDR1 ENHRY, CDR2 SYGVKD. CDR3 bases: TGTGCCATCACCCCCTCTGGGGGGACGGCCTACGAGCAGTACTTC. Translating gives CAITPSGGTAYEQYF.

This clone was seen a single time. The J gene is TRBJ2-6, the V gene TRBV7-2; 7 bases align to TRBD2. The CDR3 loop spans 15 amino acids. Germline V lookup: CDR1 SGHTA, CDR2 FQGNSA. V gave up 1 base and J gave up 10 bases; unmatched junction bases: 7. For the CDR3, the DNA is TGTGCCAGCAGCTTAGAGGGAGGGTCTTGGAACGTCCTGACTTTC. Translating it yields CASSLEGGSWNVLTF.

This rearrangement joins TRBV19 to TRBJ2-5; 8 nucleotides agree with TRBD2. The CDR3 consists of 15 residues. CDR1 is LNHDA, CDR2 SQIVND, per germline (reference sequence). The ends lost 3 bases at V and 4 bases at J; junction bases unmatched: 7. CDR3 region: CASSIRDGRGETQYF. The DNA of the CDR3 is TGTGCCAGTAGTATTCGAGACGGGAGGGGAGAGACCCAGTACTTC.

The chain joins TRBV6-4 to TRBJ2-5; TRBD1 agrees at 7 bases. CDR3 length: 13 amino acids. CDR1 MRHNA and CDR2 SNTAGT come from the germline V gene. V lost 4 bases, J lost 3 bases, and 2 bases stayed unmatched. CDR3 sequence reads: CASSAGTEETQYF. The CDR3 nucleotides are TGTGCCAGCAGTGCCGGGACAGAAGAGACCCAGTACTTC.

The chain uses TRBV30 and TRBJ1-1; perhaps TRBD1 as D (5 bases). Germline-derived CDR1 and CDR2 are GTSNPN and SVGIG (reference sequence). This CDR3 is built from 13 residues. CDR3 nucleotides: TGTTGTACAAACGGACGGGGGACGTCTGAAGCTTTCTTT. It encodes CCTNGRGTSEAFF.

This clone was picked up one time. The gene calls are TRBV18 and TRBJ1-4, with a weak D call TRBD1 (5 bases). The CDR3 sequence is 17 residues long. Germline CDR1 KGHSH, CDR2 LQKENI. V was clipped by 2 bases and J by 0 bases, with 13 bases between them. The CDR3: CASSPGANLATNEKLFF. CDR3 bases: TGTGCCAGCTCACCAGGGGCCAACCTTGCAACTAATGAAAAACTGTTTTTT.

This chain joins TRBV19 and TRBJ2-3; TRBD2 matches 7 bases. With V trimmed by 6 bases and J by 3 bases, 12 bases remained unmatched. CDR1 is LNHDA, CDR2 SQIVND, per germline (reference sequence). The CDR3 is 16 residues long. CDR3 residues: CASSLLGAGETDTQYF. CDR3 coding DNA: TGTGCCAGTAGCCTCCTCGGGGCGGGAGAGACAGATACGCAGTATTTT.

The CDR3 sequence: CASSPQGGNTEAFF. In nucleotides, the CDR3 is TGTGCCAGCAGCCCACAGGGTGGGAACACTGAAGCTTTCTTT. The V and J genes are TRBV7-6 and TRBJ1-1; maybe TRBD1 (6 bases). V was clipped by 5 bases and J by 1 base, with 11 bases between them. CDR3 length equals 14 residues. Germline lookup yields CDR1 SGHVS and CDR2 FNYEAQ.

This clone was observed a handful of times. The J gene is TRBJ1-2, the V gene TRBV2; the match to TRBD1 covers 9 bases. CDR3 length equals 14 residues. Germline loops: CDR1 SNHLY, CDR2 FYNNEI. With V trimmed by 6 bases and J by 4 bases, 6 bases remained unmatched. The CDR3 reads CASRWTGAVYGYTF. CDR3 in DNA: TGTGCCAGCAGGTGGACAGGGGCAGTCTATGGCTACACCTTC. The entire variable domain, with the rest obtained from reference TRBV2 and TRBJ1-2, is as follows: EPEVTQTPSHQVTQMGQEVILRCVPISNHLYFYWYRQILGQKVEFLVSFYNNEISEKSEIFDDQFSVERPDGSNFTLKIRSTKLEDSAMYFCASRWTGAVYGYTFGSGTRLTVV.

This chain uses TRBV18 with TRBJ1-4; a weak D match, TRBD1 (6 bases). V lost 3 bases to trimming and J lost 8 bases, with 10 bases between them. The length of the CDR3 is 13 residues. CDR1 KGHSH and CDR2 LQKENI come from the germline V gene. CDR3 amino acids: CASSPDSPEKLFF. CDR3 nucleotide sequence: TGTGCCAGCTCACCGGACAGTCCCGAAAAACTGTTTTTT.

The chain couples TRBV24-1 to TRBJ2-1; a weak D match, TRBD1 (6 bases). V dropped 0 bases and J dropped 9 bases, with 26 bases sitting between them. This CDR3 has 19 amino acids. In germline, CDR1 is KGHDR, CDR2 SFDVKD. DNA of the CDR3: TGTGCCACCAGTGATTTGATCAGGTGGGGTACCCGAGGGGGAAGTGAGCAGTTCTTC. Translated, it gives CATSDLIRWGTRGGSEQFF.

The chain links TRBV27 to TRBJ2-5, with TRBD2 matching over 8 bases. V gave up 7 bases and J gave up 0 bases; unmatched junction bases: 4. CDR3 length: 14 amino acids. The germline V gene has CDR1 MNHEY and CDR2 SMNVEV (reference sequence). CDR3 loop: CASKREGYQETQYF. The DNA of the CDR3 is TGTGCCAGCAAACGGGAGGGGTACCAAGAGACCCAGTACTTC.

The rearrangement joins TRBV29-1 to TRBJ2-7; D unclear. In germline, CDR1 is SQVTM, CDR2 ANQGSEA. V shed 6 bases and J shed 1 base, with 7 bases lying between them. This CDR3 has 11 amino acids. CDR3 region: CSVLLSYEQYF. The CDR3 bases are TGCAGCGTCCTACTTTCCTACGAGCAGTACTTC.

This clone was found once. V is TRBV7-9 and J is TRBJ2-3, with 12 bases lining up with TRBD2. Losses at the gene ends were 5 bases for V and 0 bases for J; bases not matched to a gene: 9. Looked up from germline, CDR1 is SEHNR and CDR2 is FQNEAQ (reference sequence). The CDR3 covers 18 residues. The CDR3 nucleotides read TGTGCCAGCAGCCTACGGGGACTAGCGGGTCTTAGCACAGATACGCAGTATTTT. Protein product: CASSLRGLAGLSTDTQYF.

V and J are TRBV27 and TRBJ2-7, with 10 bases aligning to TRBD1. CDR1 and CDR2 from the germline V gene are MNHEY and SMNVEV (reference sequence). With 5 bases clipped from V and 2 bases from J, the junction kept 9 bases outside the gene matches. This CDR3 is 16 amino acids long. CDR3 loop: CASSVLRDRGAYEQYF. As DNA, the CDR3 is TGTGCCAGCAGTGTCCTCCGGGACAGGGGAGCCTACGAGCAGTACTTC.

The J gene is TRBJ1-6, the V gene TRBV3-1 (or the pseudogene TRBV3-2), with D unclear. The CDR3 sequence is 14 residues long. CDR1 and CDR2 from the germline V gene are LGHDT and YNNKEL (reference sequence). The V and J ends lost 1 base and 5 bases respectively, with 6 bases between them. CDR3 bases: TGTGCCAGCAGCCAAGGAGGGAATAATTCACCCCTCCACTTT. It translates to CASSQGGNNSPLHF.

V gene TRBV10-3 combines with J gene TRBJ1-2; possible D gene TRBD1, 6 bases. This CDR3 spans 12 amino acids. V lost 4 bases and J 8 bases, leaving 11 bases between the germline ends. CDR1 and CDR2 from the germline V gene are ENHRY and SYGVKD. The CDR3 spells CAISGGGEGYTF. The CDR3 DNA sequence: TGTGCCATCAGTGGAGGGGGGGAAGGCTACACCTTC.

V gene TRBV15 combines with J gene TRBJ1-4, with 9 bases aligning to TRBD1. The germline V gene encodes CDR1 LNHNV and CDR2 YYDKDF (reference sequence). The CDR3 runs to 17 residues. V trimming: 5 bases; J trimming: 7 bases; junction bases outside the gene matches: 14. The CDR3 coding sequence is TGTGCCACCAGCGCCCGAGCCGGGACAGGGTTAGTTGAAAAACTGTTTTTT. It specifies CATSARAGTGLVEKLFF.

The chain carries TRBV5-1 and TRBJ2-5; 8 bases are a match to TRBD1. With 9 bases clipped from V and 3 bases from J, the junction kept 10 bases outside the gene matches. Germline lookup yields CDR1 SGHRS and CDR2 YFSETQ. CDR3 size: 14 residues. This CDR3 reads CATRQGALEETQYF. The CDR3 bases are TGCGCCACCCGGCAGGGGGCGTTAGAAGAGACCCAGTACTTC.

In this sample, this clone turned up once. DNA of the CDR3: TGTGCCAGCTCACCTAACGACAGGGTTGAGCAGTACTTC. Translation: CASSPNDRVEQYF. This chain links TRBV18 with TRBJ2-7; 7 nucleotides line up with TRBD1. CDR3 length: 13 residues. CDR1 and CDR2 from the germline V gene are KGHSH and LQKENI. V trimming: 3 bases; J trimming: 7 bases; junction bases outside the gene matches: 6.

The CDR3 sequence is CSASSGRIPSYEQYF. The DNA for the CDR3 is TGCAGCGCTTCTAGCGGGAGGATCCCCTCCTACGAGCAGTACTTC. The chain links TRBV29-1 to TRBJ2-7; TRBD2 matches 11 bases. V lost 7 bases, J lost 0 bases, and 8 bases stayed unmatched. CDR3 length: 15 residues. Germline loops: CDR1 SQVTM, CDR2 ANQGSEA.

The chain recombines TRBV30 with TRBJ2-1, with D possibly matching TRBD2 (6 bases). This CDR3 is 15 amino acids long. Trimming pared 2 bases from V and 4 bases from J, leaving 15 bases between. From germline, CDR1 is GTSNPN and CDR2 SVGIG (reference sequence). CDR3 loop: CAWSLGGFNYNEQFF. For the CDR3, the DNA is TGTGCCTGGAGTCTCGGGGGATTCAATTACAATGAGCAGTTCTTC.